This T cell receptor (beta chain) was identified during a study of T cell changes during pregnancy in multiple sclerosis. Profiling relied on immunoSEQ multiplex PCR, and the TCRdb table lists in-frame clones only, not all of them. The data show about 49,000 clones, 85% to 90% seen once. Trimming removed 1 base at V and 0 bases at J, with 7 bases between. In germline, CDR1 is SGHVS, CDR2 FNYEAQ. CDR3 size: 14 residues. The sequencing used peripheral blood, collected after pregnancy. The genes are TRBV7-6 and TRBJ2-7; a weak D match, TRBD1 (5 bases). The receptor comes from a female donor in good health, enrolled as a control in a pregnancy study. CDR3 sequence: CASSLDRYSYEQYF. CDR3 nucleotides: TGTGCCAGCAGCTTAGACAGGTACTCCTACGAGCAGTACTTC.